The rows below give T cell receptor beta chains drawn from one sample of a study of spatial heterogeneity in lung cancer. TCRdb reprocessed the 5' RACE reads via MiXCR and lists one record per CDR3 protein. The sample gives 50,000 to 65,000 distinct CDR3 sequences, roughly 7% of which show up once; 2.9% is in the top ten. The material sequenced was PBMCs, taken at surgery. The source is a female donor with early-stage non-small cell lung cancer. Both conserved end residues are part of each CDR3. The order of the fields is clone size, J gene, D gene, V gene, CDR3 DNA, CDR3 protein. D genes are given only for firm matches. Clone size is stated in some rows and not others, as once, few, many or a class when expanded.

abundance: many
j_gene: TRBJ2-3
d_gene: TRBD2
v_gene: TRBV7-2
CDR3nt: TGTGCCAGCACTCCCCGTCCGGGGGGGAGGACAGATACGCAGTATTTT
CDR3aa: CASTPRPGGRTDTQYF

abundance: NA
j_gene: TRBJ1-5
d_gene: NA
v_gene: TRBV19
CDR3nt: TGTGCCAGTAGTATTGGTGGCGTCGGAAGAAGCAATCAGCCCCAGCATTTT
CDR3aa: CASSIGGVGRSNQPQHF

abundance: few
j_gene: TRBJ2-7
d_gene: NA
v_gene: TRBV5-1
CDR3nt: TGCGCCAGCCGCGGACTTCCCAGCTCCTACGAGCAGTACTTC
CDR3aa: CASRGLPSSYEQYF

abundance: NA
j_gene: TRBJ1-6
d_gene: NA
v_gene: TRBV5-1
CDR3nt: TGCGCCAGCAGTCCCTTTGACAGCTATAATTCACCCCTCCACTTT
CDR3aa: CASSPFDSYNSPLHF

abundance: many
j_gene: TRBJ2-3
d_gene: TRBD2
v_gene: TRBV29-1
CDR3nt: TGCAGCGGCGGGGGGACCACAGATACGCAGTATTTT
CDR3aa: CSGGGTTDTQYF

abundance: few
j_gene: TRBJ1-4
d_gene: TRBD1
v_gene: TRBV2
CDR3nt: TGTGCCAGCAGTCAGACAGGGATTGATGAAAAACTGTTTTTT
CDR3aa: CASSQTGIDEKLFF

abundance: many
j_gene: TRBJ2-1
d_gene: NA
v_gene: TRBV19
CDR3nt: TGTGCCAGTAGGTCGGATAGTCGGGCAAACAATGAGCAGTTCTTC
CDR3aa: CASRSDSRANNEQFF

abundance: many
j_gene: TRBJ1-1
d_gene: NA
v_gene: TRBV29-1
CDR3nt: TGCAGCGTGGGGATGGTAGGAGGAAGCACTGAAGCTTTCTTT
CDR3aa: CSVGMVGGSTEAFF

abundance: few
j_gene: TRBJ2-5
d_gene: NA
v_gene: TRBV21-1
CDR3nt: TGTGCCAGCAGCGCCTACAGGGGTTGGGCGGCCCAGTACTTC
CDR3aa: CASSAYRGWAAQYF

abundance: many
j_gene: TRBJ1-5
d_gene: TRBD1
v_gene: TRBV7-9
CDR3nt: TGTGCCAGCAGCGGAACAAGGGGGCAGGTTAATCAGCCCCAGCATTTT
CDR3aa: CASSGTRGQVNQPQHF

abundance: many
j_gene: TRBJ2-5
d_gene: NA
v_gene: TRBV29-1
CDR3nt: TGCAGCGTTGACACCCAGGGGACTGAGACCCAGTACTTC
CDR3aa: CSVDTQGTETQYF

abundance: many
j_gene: TRBJ2-5
d_gene: NA
v_gene: TRBV28
CDR3nt: TGTGCCAGCAGTTTTTCTGCGGAGACCCAGTACTTC
CDR3aa: CASSFSAETQYF

abundance: many
j_gene: TRBJ1-1
d_gene: NA
v_gene: TRBV5-8
CDR3nt: TGTGCCAGCTCCGGTAGGATGAACACTGAAGCTTTCTTT
CDR3aa: CASSGRMNTEAFF

abundance: few
j_gene: TRBJ2-1
d_gene: NA
v_gene: TRBV5-1
CDR3nt: TGCGCCAGCAGACCTCAGACAGGTACCCCGATTATTGGAGAGCAGTTCTTC
CDR3aa: CASRPQTGTPIIGEQFF

abundance: many
j_gene: TRBJ2-3
d_gene: NA
v_gene: TRBV20-1
CDR3nt: TGCAGTGCAAAAACAGGATTTCTCACAGATACGCAGTATTTT
CDR3aa: CSAKTGFLTDTQYF

abundance: few
j_gene: TRBJ2-6
d_gene: TRBD1
v_gene: TRBV10-2
CDR3nt: TGCGCCAGCAGTGAGACAGGGGAATACTTTCTGGGGGCCAACGTCCTGACTTTC
CDR3aa: CASSETGEYFLGANVLTF

abundance: many
j_gene: TRBJ2-7
d_gene: NA
v_gene: TRBV4-2
CDR3nt: TGTGCCAGCAGCCAAGCGGACCGGAACTACGAGCAGTACTTC
CDR3aa: CASSQADRNYEQYF

abundance: few
j_gene: TRBJ2-7
d_gene: TRBD2
v_gene: TRBV11-2
CDR3nt: TGTGCCAGCAGCTTAGGCCAGCGGGGGAGGCACGAGCAGTACTTC
CDR3aa: CASSLGQRGRHEQYF

abundance: NA
j_gene: TRBJ1-2
d_gene: NA
v_gene: TRBV5-1
CDR3nt: TGCGCCAGCAGCTTGGACACCTACTATGGCTACACCTTC
CDR3aa: CASSLDTYYGYTF

abundance: many
j_gene: TRBJ2-1
d_gene: NA
v_gene: TRBV11-2
CDR3nt: TGTGCCAGCAGCTTAGCGACCTTCCCCTACAATGAGCAGTTCTTC
CDR3aa: CASSLATFPYNEQFF

abundance: many
j_gene: TRBJ1-1
d_gene: NA
v_gene: TRBV11-3
CDR3nt: TGTGCCAGCAGCTTTAGTGGGGTGAACACTGAAGCTTTCTTT
CDR3aa: CASSFSGVNTEAFF

abundance: few
j_gene: TRBJ2-3
d_gene: TRBD2
v_gene: TRBV7-2
CDR3nt: TGTGCCAGCAGCTCTAAACCCCCGGGACTAGCGGGGGCCCCCACGGGGACGCAGTATTTT
CDR3aa: CASSSKPPGLAGAPTGTQYF

abundance: NA
j_gene: TRBJ2-3
d_gene: TRBD2
v_gene: TRBV7-6
CDR3nt: TGTGCCAGCAGCCCCTTACCCCGGACTAGCGGGGGGGTGGATACGCAGTATTTT
CDR3aa: CASSPLPRTSGGVDTQYF

abundance: NA
j_gene: TRBJ2-5
d_gene: NA
v_gene: TRBV6-2/TRBV6-3
CDR3nt: TGTGCCAGCAGTTACGTAGCATCCCAAGAGACCCAGTACTTC
CDR3aa: CASSYVASQETQYF

abundance: NA
j_gene: TRBJ2-7
d_gene: NA
v_gene: TRBV2
CDR3nt: TGTGCCAGCGGTGAACAGAGTAAGCCCTACGAGCAGTACTTC
CDR3aa: CASGEQSKPYEQYF

abundance: many
j_gene: TRBJ2-3
d_gene: NA
v_gene: TRBV29-1
CDR3nt: TGCAGCGTTGTAGGCCCCCCCGACGAGAGCACAGATACGCAGTATTTT
CDR3aa: CSVVGPPDESTDTQYF

abundance: many
j_gene: TRBJ2-6
d_gene: NA
v_gene: TRBV6-2/TRBV6-3
CDR3nt: TGTGCCAGCAGTAGAGAGACCCGTAGCTCTGGGGCCAACGTCCTGACTTTC
CDR3aa: CASSRETRSSGANVLTF

abundance: few
j_gene: TRBJ1-1
d_gene: NA
v_gene: TRBV12-3/TRBV12-4
CDR3nt: TGTGCCAGCAGTTTAGCCGGAGCCAGGACTGAAGCTTTCTTT
CDR3aa: CASSLAGARTEAFF

abundance: many
j_gene: TRBJ1-1
d_gene: NA
v_gene: TRBV20-1
CDR3nt: TGCAGTGCTCCTACCCCCGGGGCAGGGGCGAACACTGAAGCTTTCTTT
CDR3aa: CSAPTPGAGANTEAFF

abundance: many
j_gene: TRBJ1-2
d_gene: NA
v_gene: TRBV18
CDR3nt: TGTGCCAGCTCACCAGTGGGGAAGAACTATGGCTACACCTTC
CDR3aa: CASSPVGKNYGYTF

abundance: few
j_gene: TRBJ1-1
d_gene: NA
v_gene: TRBV6-5
CDR3nt: TGTGCCAGCAGTTACGCCGGGACGGAGAAAGCTTTCTTT
CDR3aa: CASSYAGTEKAFF

abundance: many
j_gene: TRBJ2-7
d_gene: NA
v_gene: TRBV28
CDR3nt: TGTGCCAGCAGCCGTGAACTCCAGTACTTC
CDR3aa: CASSRELQYF

abundance: few
j_gene: TRBJ1-5
d_gene: NA
v_gene: TRBV7-9
CDR3nt: TGTGCCAGCAGCTTAGGGGGTTTTCAGCCCCAGCATTTT
CDR3aa: CASSLGGFQPQHF

abundance: many
j_gene: TRBJ2-1
d_gene: TRBD1
v_gene: TRBV7-2
CDR3nt: TGTGCCAGCAGCCCGTACAGGGGCGAGCAGTTCTTC
CDR3aa: CASSPYRGEQFF

abundance: few
j_gene: TRBJ2-1
d_gene: NA
v_gene: TRBV4-1
CDR3nt: TGCGCCAGCAGCCAAGGGGGGGGCGCCTACAATGAGCAGTTCTTC
CDR3aa: CASSQGGGAYNEQFF

abundance: NA
j_gene: TRBJ2-3
d_gene: TRBD2
v_gene: TRBV20-1
CDR3nt: TGCAGTGCTTCACGGCGGGAGGGACTCACAGATACGCAGTATTTT
CDR3aa: CSASRREGLTDTQYF

abundance: NA
j_gene: TRBJ2-3
d_gene: NA
v_gene: TRBV20-1
CDR3nt: TGCAGTGCGGGGGTAGAAACAGGCCTCCGAGGGGATACGCAGTATTTT
CDR3aa: CSAGVETGLRGDTQYF

abundance: many
j_gene: TRBJ2-5
d_gene: TRBD2
v_gene: TRBV4-2
CDR3nt: TGTGCCAGCAGCCAAGGCACCGCGGGGGACCAAGAGACCCAGTACTTC
CDR3aa: CASSQGTAGDQETQYF

abundance: NA
j_gene: TRBJ2-2
d_gene: TRBD1
v_gene: TRBV5-1
CDR3nt: TGCGCCAGCAGCCTGGACAGGACCGGGGAGCTGTTTTTT
CDR3aa: CASSLDRTGELFF

abundance: few
j_gene: TRBJ1-1
d_gene: NA
v_gene: TRBV28
CDR3nt: TGTGCCAGCAGTTTAACCTGGAGAAACACTGAAGCTTTCTTT
CDR3aa: CASSLTWRNTEAFF

abundance: many
j_gene: TRBJ2-7
d_gene: TRBD1
v_gene: TRBV2
CDR3nt: TGTGCCAGCACCCTGAAGGGGGCGGCGAGCTCCTACGAGCAGTACTTC
CDR3aa: CASTLKGAASSYEQYF